This entry lists 14 T cell receptor beta chains sequenced from one sample in a study of shared clonotypes between healthy human individuals. Terminally differentiated effector memory CD45RA+ cells were excluded from the naive CD8 cells, which were CD45RO-negative and positively selected for CCR7. Here immunoSEQ multiplex PCR was the method, and the copy in TCRdb shows in-frame clones only, minus some. Of over 2,000,000 clones listed, 80% to 95% are singletons. The specimen sequenced was naive CD8+ T cells from PBMCs. The receptors originated from a man younger than 30 in good health. Some clones in this sample may be carry-over from other donors' samples.

The chain recombines TRBV28 with TRBJ1-1, with TRBD1 as a possible D gene (6 bases). Germline V CDR1 and CDR2: MDHEN, SYDVKM. The CDR3 loop spans 13 amino acids. V dropped 10 bases and J dropped 7 bases, with 19 bases sitting between them. Written as DNA, the CDR3 is TGTGCCACACGGGGGGGGCAGGGGCTTGAAGCTTTCTTT. Its protein product is CATRGGQGLEAFF.

This chain uses TRBV6-6 with TRBJ1-2; D gene unclear. Trimming stripped 6 bases from V and 0 bases from J, with 17 bases between. The CDR3 loop spans 16 amino acids. Germline V CDR1 and CDR2: MNHNY, SVGAGI (reference sequence). CDR3 protein: CASSSPGMLANYGYTF. CDR3 nucleotide sequence: TGTGCCAGCAGCTCCCCTGGGATGTTAGCTAACTATGGCTACACCTTC.

V usage is TRBV9 and J usage is TRBJ2-7; D gene uncertain. Germline values: CDR1 SGDLS, CDR2 YYNGEE. This CDR3 has 12 amino acids. The V and J ends lost 3 bases and 6 bases respectively, with 10 bases between them. Here the CDR3 reads CASSGEAPEQYF. In DNA form, the CDR3 reads TGTGCCAGCAGCGGGGAAGCCCCCGAGCAGTACTTC.

The chain carries TRBV28 and TRBJ2-7, with D possibly being TRBD2 (6 bases). Trimming shortened V by 5 bases and J by 0 bases, and 14 bases separated the two germline ends. Looked up from germline, CDR1 is MDHEN and CDR2 is SYDVKM. The CDR3 length is 15 residues. This chain's CDR3 is CASSRDWLISYEQYF. The CDR3 DNA reads as TGTGCCAGCAGTCGGGACTGGCTAATCTCCTACGAGCAGTACTTC.

This sequence joins TRBV5-1 and TRBJ2-7; D unclear. The CDR3 contains 12 residues. Trimming left V 5 bases short and J 4 bases short, with 10 bases between. From germline, CDR1 is SGHRS and CDR2 YFSETQ. The CDR3 loop is CASSGQSYEQYF. The CDR3 DNA reads TGCGCCAGCAGTGGGCAGTCTTACGAGCAGTACTTC. Filled out from reference TRBV5-1 and TRBJ2-7, the complete variable domain reads KAGVTQTPRYLIKTRGQQVTLSCSPISGHRSVSWYQQTPGQGLQFLFEYFSETQRNKGNFPGRFSGRQFSNSRSEMNVSTLELGDSALYLCASSGQSYEQYFGPGTRLTVT.

This sequence joins TRBV5-1 and TRBJ2-1; a possible D gene is TRBD2 (6 bases). Trimming shortened V by 3 bases and J by 0 bases, and 13 bases separated the two germline ends. CDR1 is SGHRS, CDR2 YFSETQ, per germline. This CDR3 comprises 16 residues. The CDR3 DNA follows: TGCGCCAGCAGCTCGGGACTCAAAAGCTCCTACAATGAGCAGTTCTTC. It specifies CASSSGLKSSYNEQFF.

The chain employs TRBV27 and TRBJ2-3; D could derive from TRBD1 or TRBD2 (5 bases each). Trimming took 5 bases from V and 2 from J, leaving 14 bases between them. This CDR3 has 15 residues. Germline CDR1 MNHEY, CDR2 SMNVEV (reference sequence). The CDR3 here is CASSIRGLLTDTQYF. The CDR3 nucleotides are TGTGCCAGCAGTATCCGGGGCCTTCTCACAGATACGCAGTATTTT.

The chain combines TRBV19 with TRBJ2-1; possibly TRBD2 for D (5 bases). With 6 bases removed from V and 5 bases from J, the gap between germline ends came to 8 bases. The CDR3 length is 12 residues. From germline, CDR1 is LNHDA and CDR2 SQIVND (reference sequence). Here the CDR3 reads CASRFGNNEQFF. DNA for the CDR3: TGTGCCAGTAGATTCGGGAACAATGAGCAGTTCTTC.

V is TRBV6-1 and J is TRBJ2-1; no clear D gene. The CDR3 spans 14 residues. The germline CDR1 and CDR2 sequences are MNHNS and SASEGT. V lost 2 bases, J lost 4 bases, and 9 bases lay in between. The chain's CDR3 is CASSEWGGYNEQFF. In DNA form, the CDR3 reads TGTGCCAGCAGTGAATGGGGTGGGTACAATGAGCAGTTCTTC.

The J gene is TRBJ2-1, the V gene TRBV6-4, with 9 bases aligning to TRBD2. Germline CDR1 and CDR2: MRHNA and SNTAGT. The CDR3 contains 15 residues. V dropped 2 bases and J dropped 6; count of bases not matched to a gene: 5. The CDR3: CASSDAGGPLNEQFF. Written as DNA, the CDR3 is TGTGCCAGCAGTGACGCGGGAGGGCCCCTCAATGAGCAGTTCTTC.

This clone has a handful of counts. The sample holds other DNA sequences that translate to the same CDR3. The V gene is TRBV5-1, the J gene TRBJ1-5; the D is unclear. CDR3 length: 15 residues. CDR1 SGHRS and CDR2 YFSETQ come from the germline V gene. Trimming took 0 bases from V and 0 from J, leaving 7 bases between them. This CDR3 reads CASSLGPGSNQPQHF. In DNA, the CDR3 is TGCGCCAGCAGCTTGGGCCCGGGTAGCAATCAGCCCCAGCATTTT.

This chain uses TRBV4-3 with TRBJ1-2; D possibly corresponds to TRBD1 (6 bases). CDR3 length: 16 residues. Germline-derived CDR1 and CDR2 are LGHNA and YSLEER. V dropped 0 bases and J dropped 1 base, with 12 bases sitting between them. CDR3 residues: CASSQEETGNNYGYTF. The DNA for the CDR3 is TGCGCCAGCAGCCAAGAGGAAACAGGGAATAACTATGGCTACACCTTC.

The chain recombines TRBV9 with TRBJ2-1, with TRBD1 matching over 8 bases. Looked up from germline, CDR1 is SGDLS and CDR2 is YYNGEE. The V and J ends lost 1 base and 5 bases, in that order; junction bases with no gene match: 8. CDR3 length equals 16 residues. This CDR3 reads CASSVLDRAGDNEQFF. CDR3 nucleotides: TGTGCCAGCAGCGTACTGGACAGGGCTGGCGACAATGAGCAGTTCTTC.

The chain is built from TRBV14 and TRBJ2-7, with D uncertain. V was clipped by 4 bases and J by 6 bases, with 7 bases between them. The CDR3 has 11 residues. Germline CDR1 is SGHDN and CDR2 is FVKESK. The DNA of the CDR3 is TGTGCCAGCAGCCTCACCAGCGAGCAGTACTTC. It encodes CASSLTSEQYF.